This entry lists 22 T cell receptor beta chains sequenced from one sample in a study of shared clonotypes between healthy human individuals. Only in-frame clones appear in the TCRdb table, and some are missing; sequencing was by immunoSEQ multiplex PCR. The sample records under 1 million clones, roughly 96% being singletons. Positively selected for CCR7, the CD45RO-negative cells used as naive CD8 cells excluded terminally differentiated effector memory CD45RA+ cells. The specimen was naive CD8+ T cells sorted from blood. These receptors were taken from a young man in good health.

The V call is TRBV7-9, the J call TRBJ2-1; TRBD2 agrees at 11 bases. The CDR3 has 16 residues. CDR1 and CDR2 (germline): SEHNR, FQNEAQ (reference sequence). The J segment lost 7 bases and the V segment lost 1 base, leaving 6 bases of the junction unmatched. The CDR3 spells CASSLVTSGMGNEQFF. The CDR3 nucleotides read TGTGCCAGCAGCTTAGTGACTAGCGGGATGGGGAATGAGCAGTTCTTC.

V is TRBV15 and J is TRBJ2-1; 7 positions match TRBD1. V gave up 0 bases and J gave up 4 bases; unmatched junction bases: 9. Germline CDR1 LNHNV, CDR2 YYDKDF (reference sequence). The CDR3 covers 17 residues. The CDR3 reads CATSREYRGGLYNEQFF. The DNA for the CDR3 is TGTGCCACCAGCAGAGAATACAGGGGTGGCCTATACAATGAGCAGTTCTTC. Drawing the rest from reference TRBV15 and TRBJ2-1, the complete variable domain is DAMVIQNPRYQVTQFGKPVTLSCSQTLNHNVMYWYQQKSSQAPKLLFHYYDKDFNNEADTPDNFQSRRPNTSFCFLDIRSPGLGDTAMYLCATSREYRGGLYNEQFFGPGTRLTVL.

The CDR3 reads CASSLRTGRDGYTF. The CDR3 DNA is TGTGCCAGCAGTCTAAGGACAGGAAGGGATGGCTACACCTTC. The chain combines TRBV27 with TRBJ1-2; 7 nucleotides line up with TRBD1. The V gene's germline CDR1 is MNHEY and CDR2 SMNVEV (reference sequence). This CDR3 comprises 14 residues. Losses at the gene ends were 5 bases for V and 6 bases for J; bases not matched to a gene: 9.

V gene TRBV28 combines with J gene TRBJ1-5; D ambiguous. The CDR3 spans 18 residues. CDR1 and CDR2 (germline): MDHEN, SYDVKM. V lost 6 bases to trimming and J lost 3 bases, with 24 bases between them. For the CDR3, the DNA is TGTGCCAGCAGCCGATTTGGGTCCACCACATTCCACAATCAGCCCCAGCATTTT. Amino acids: CASSRFGSTTFHNQPQHF.

The CDR3 DNA reads TGTGCCAGCTTAAAAGATGGCACCGGGGAGCTGTTTTTT. Translation gives CASLKDGTGELFF. The gene calls are TRBV9 and TRBJ2-2; D is unclear. The CDR3 is 13 residues long. V was pared by 7 bases and J by 4 bases, with 11 bases between. Germline V gives CDR1 SGDLS, CDR2 YYNGEE.

The chain combines TRBV9 with TRBJ1-4, with D maybe TRBD1 (5 bases). The germline gives CDR1 SGDLS, CDR2 YYNGEE. V was cut by 0 bases and J by 5 bases, with 8 bases left in between. The CDR3 is 14 amino acids. The CDR3 nucleotides read TGTGCCAGCAGCGTAGAGGGACGGAATGAAAAACTGTTTTTT. Amino acid sequence: CASSVEGRNEKLFF.

V is TRBV11-2 and J is TRBJ2-5; D might be TRBD1 (5 bases). The CDR3 is 13 residues long. The ends were cut back, 1 base at V and 3 bases at J, with 6 bases in the middle. Germline V gives CDR1 SGHAT, CDR2 FQNNGV. The CDR3 nucleotides are TGTGCCAGCAGCTTAGCGACAGAAGAGACCCAGTACTTC. Its translation is CASSLATEETQYF. Full variable domain (rest looked up from reference TRBV11-2 and TRBJ2-5): EAGVAQSPRYKIIEKRQSVAFWCNPISGHATLYWYQQILGQGPKLLIQFQNNGVVDDSQLPKDRFSAERLKGVDSTLKIQPAKLEDSAVYLCASSLATEETQYFGPGTRLLVL.

The CDR3, as DNA: TGTGCCAGCAGCTACCGGGACAGGGCGGGTAATGAGCAGTTCTTC. Protein sequence: CASSYRDRAGNEQFF. The chain recombines TRBV7-8 with TRBJ2-1, with 9 nucleotides matching TRBD1. The CDR3 totals 15 residues. The germline V gene has CDR1 SGHVS and CDR2 FQNEAQ. J was trimmed by 7 bases and V by 4 bases; bases with no gene match: 8.

V and J are TRBV4-1 and TRBJ2-3; tentatively, D is TRBD2 (5 bases). The CDR3 has 13 amino acids. Germline V gene sequence: CDR1 MGHRA, CDR2 YSYEKL. V shed 2 bases and J shed 7 bases, with 10 bases lying between them. CDR3 sequence: CASSQTRGHTQYF. The CDR3 DNA follows: TGCGCCAGCAGCCAAACTAGAGGACATACGCAGTATTTT.

DNA for the CDR3: TGTGCCAGCAGCCTGAACCCGGGACTAGCGGCGATTGTGGAGCAGTTCTTC. Its protein is CASSLNPGLAAIVEQFF. The gene calls are TRBV7-8 and TRBJ2-1; TRBD2 matches 11 bases. J lost 10 bases, V lost 5 bases, and 16 bases had no gene match. This CDR3 is 17 amino acids long. The germline V gene encodes CDR1 SGHVS and CDR2 FQNEAQ.

The genes are TRBV7-9 and TRBJ1-4; 9 nucleotides match TRBD1. Germline-derived CDR1 and CDR2 are SEHNR and FQNEAQ (reference sequence). Trimming cost V 4 bases and J 6 bases; bases outside gene matches: 6. This CDR3 has 15 amino acids. The CDR3: CASSSPWTGDEKLFF. The CDR3 nucleotides are TGTGCCAGCAGCTCCCCGTGGACAGGGGATGAAAAACTGTTTTTT.

On this clone: Distinct nucleotide sequences in the sample also encode this CDR3. The V and J genes are TRBV15 and TRBJ2-7; no clear D. V dropped 0 bases and J dropped 1 base, with 4 bases sitting between them. In germline, CDR1 is LNHNV, CDR2 YYDKDF (reference sequence). This CDR3 has 13 residues. The CDR3 DNA follows: TGTGCCACCAGCAGAGATCAATCCTACGAGCAGTACTTC. Translating gives CATSRDQSYEQYF. Combining the CDR3 with reference TRBV15 and TRBJ2-7 gives the whole variable domain DAMVIQNPRYQVTQFGKPVTLSCSQTLNHNVMYWYQQKSSQAPKLLFHYYDKDFNNEADTPDNFQSRRPNTSFCFLDIRSPGLGDTAMYLCATSRDQSYEQYFGPGTRLTVT.

This rearrangement joins TRBV10-2 to TRBJ2-7, with D perhaps matching TRBD1 or TRBD2 (5 bases each). Germline assignment: CDR1 WSHSY and CDR2 SAAADI. The CDR3 sequence is 15 residues long. Trimming took 6 bases from V and 0 from J, leaving 15 bases between them. For the CDR3, the DNA is TGCGCCAGCAGGGCTCCGGGACCCGGCTCCTACGAGCAGTACTTC. Protein sequence: CASRAPGPGSYEQYF.

The chain carries TRBV6-5 and TRBJ2-3; 12 bases match TRBD2. The trim removed 6 bases at V and 2 bases at J, leaving 3 bases unmatched. CDR1 and CDR2 (germline): MNHEY, SVGAGI. This CDR3 has 15 residues. CDR3 DNA sequence: TGTGCCAGCAGCTGGACTAGCGGGGACACAGATACGCAGTATTTT. Protein sequence: CASSWTSGDTDTQYF.

The chain joins TRBV7-6 to TRBJ2-1; possible D gene TRBD2, 5 bases. CDR1 and CDR2 from the germline V gene are SGHVS and FNYEAQ. The CDR3 runs to 14 residues. Trimming pared 1 base from V and 5 bases from J, leaving 9 bases between. The CDR3 nucleotides read TGTGCCAGCAGCTTAGGCGGGCTGAACAATGAGCAGTTCTTC. Translating it yields CASSLGGLNNEQFF. The whole variable domain, filled in from reference TRBV7-6 and TRBJ2-1, reads GAGVSQSPRYKVTKRGQDVALRCDPISGHVSLYWYRQALGQGPEFLTYFNYEAQQDKSGLPNDRFSAERPEGSISTLTIQRTEQRDSAMYRCASSLGGLNNEQFFGPGTRLTVL.

This chain uses TRBV9 with TRBJ2-7, with D possibly being TRBD2 (7 bases). Trimming removed 7 bases from V and 0 bases from J, with 17 bases in between. This CDR3 is 15 amino acids long. Per the germline V gene, CDR1 is SGDLS and CDR2 is YYNGEE. The CDR3 DNA reads TGTGCCAGCCCACGGGGGGCCGGAAGCTCCTACGAGCAGTACTTC. Amino acids: CASPRGAGSSYEQYF. The full variable domain, in which reference TRBV9 and TRBJ2-7 provide the parts outside the CDR3, is DSGVTQTPKHLITATGQRVTLRCSPRSGDLSVYWYQQSLDQGLQFLIQYYNGEERAKGNILERFSAQQFPDLHSELNLSSLELGDSALYFCASPRGAGSSYEQYFGPGTRLTVT.

This clone was seen only once. The chain uses TRBV6-1 and TRBJ2-1; TRBD2 aligns across 8 bases. Germline V gene sequence: CDR1 MNHNS, CDR2 SASEGT. This CDR3 has 17 residues. V dropped 2 bases and J dropped 3; count of bases not matched to a gene: 9. The CDR3 here is CASSERGFSGSYNEQFF. The CDR3 DNA reads TGTGCCAGCAGTGAAAGGGGGTTCAGCGGGAGCTACAATGAGCAGTTCTTC.

This rearrangement joins TRBV5-8 to TRBJ2-4; TRBD2 might be the D (6 bases). V was trimmed by 1 base and J by 8 bases, leaving 10 bases between them. Germline values: CDR1 SGHTS, CDR2 YDEGEE. This CDR3 spans 13 amino acids. CDR3 amino acids: CASSLPGGDIQYF. The CDR3 DNA reads TGTGCCAGCAGCTTGCCTGGAGGGGACATTCAGTACTTC.

This clone was recorded only once. The V call is TRBV7-8, the J call TRBJ2-3, with TRBD1 matching 8 bases. The CDR3 totals 16 residues. Germline V gives CDR1 SGHVS, CDR2 FQNEAQ. V lost 4 bases to trimming and J lost 2 bases; unmatched junction nucleotides: 8. CDR3 coding DNA: TGTGCCAGCAGCTGGAGGGACAGGTTAAACACAGATACGCAGTATTTT. Protein: CASSWRDRLNTDTQYF. The variable domain in full, completed from reference TRBV7-8 and TRBJ2-3, reads GAGVSQSPRYKVAKRGQDVALRCDPISGHVSLFWYQQALGQGPEFLTYFQNEAQLDKSGLPSDRFFAERPEGSVSTLKIQRTQQEDSAVYLCASSWRDRLNTDTQYFGPGTRLTVL.

This clone has more than one count but fewer than ten. The genes are TRBV9 and TRBJ2-3; D remains unclear. The V end was cut by 4 bases, the J end by 0 bases, with 9 bases between. This CDR3 comprises 14 residues. Germline V gene lookup returns CDR1 SGDLS and CDR2 YYNGEE. This chain's CDR3 is CASSIGESTDTQYF. CDR3 nucleotide sequence: TGTGCCAGCAGCATTGGAGAGAGCACAGATACGCAGTATTTT.

This sequence joins TRBV27 and TRBJ2-1; 7 positions agree with TRBD1. The germline gives CDR1 MNHEY, CDR2 SMNVEV (reference sequence). There are 14 residues in the CDR3. With 6 bases clipped from V and 2 bases from J, the junction kept 4 bases outside the gene matches. DNA for the CDR3: TGTGCCAGCAGGCGACAGGGCCCCTACAATGAGCAGTTCTTC. Protein sequence: CASRRQGPYNEQFF.

The chain recombines TRBV18 with TRBJ1-2, with D perhaps TRBD1 (5 bases). V was trimmed by 3 bases and J by 5 bases, leaving 13 bases between them. The CDR3 totals 14 residues. Looked up from germline, CDR1 is KGHSH and CDR2 is LQKENI. The CDR3 bases are TGTGCCAGCTCACCCGGGGCAGACTTATATGGCTACACCTTC. This translates into CASSPGADLYGYTF.